This T cell receptor beta chain was sequenced for a study of T cells in Graves' hyperthyroidism and ophthalmopathy. Study summary: Peripheral blood was secured at the point of initial diagnosis, before any treatment.

The CDR3 has 17 amino acids. V lost 3 bases, J lost 4 bases, and 16 bases lay in between. Diagnoses were made from clinical symptoms, serum measures (thyroxine and TRAb), thyroid ultrasound and orbital computed tomography. The PBMCs studied were ones that came from 10 ml fresh peripheral blood. Notes on the study in general: Ophthalmopathy and stable hyperthyroidism were told apart by a 13 V-J model.

This clonotype was recorded at least ten times. Its antigen remains unknown. From RNA transcripts, TCR beta CDR3 regions were amplified. Researchers ran a first-round RT-PCR on the TCR CDR3 using the HTBI primer set. A single record per CDR3 protein comes from TCRdb applying MiXCR to the multiplex PCR reads. There are fewer than 900,000 distinct CDR3 sequences in the sample; 18% occur only once, and 16% lies in the top ten. The chain carries TRBV12-3 or TRBV12-4 and TRBJ1-6, with D possibly matching TRBD1 (6 bases). Specimen: blood. The TCR sequence derives from a woman aged 50 to 65 with Graves' hyperthyroidism that later progressed to Graves' ophthalmopathy. The CDR3 loop is CASSFGQSGFYNSPLHF. Written as DNA, the CDR3 is TGTGCCAGCAGTTTTGGACAGAGCGGATTTTATAATTCACCCCTCCACTTT.